Each of the 27 T cell receptor beta chains below was sequenced from the same sample in a study of blood T cell repertoires in COVID-19. TCRdb's table, derived via immunoSEQ multiplex PCR, lists solely in-frame clones and lacks some. The table lists around 130,000 clones, around three quarters of them singletons. The sequencing sample was made of peripheral blood. These receptors were collected from a man over 45 with acute or convalescent COVID-19.

The chain recombines TRBV5-1 with TRBJ1-4; 9 bases fit TRBD1. Germline CDR1 is SGHRS and CDR2 is YFSETQ. Losses at the gene ends were 7 bases for V and 6 bases for J; bases not matched to a gene: 7. This CDR3 has 14 amino acids. The CDR3, as DNA: TGCGCCAGCCGGGACAGGGCAAGAGATGAAAAACTGTTTTTT. As protein: CASRDRARDEKLFF.

This clone has only a few counts. CDR3 protein: CAIGGGGTDTQYF. The CDR3 DNA follows: TGTGCCATCGGCGGGGGGGGCACAGATACGCAGTATTTT. V is TRBV10-3 and J is TRBJ2-3; 9 bases fit TRBD2. The J segment lost 1 base and the V segment lost 8 bases, leaving 1 base of the junction unmatched. The germline CDR1 and CDR2 sequences are ENHRY and SYGVKD. This CDR3 comprises 13 residues.

The rearrangement joins TRBV7-9 to TRBJ2-2; TRBD1 might be the D (5 bases). Germline loops: CDR1 SEHNR, CDR2 FQNEAQ (reference sequence). Trimming removed 3 bases from V and 1 base from J, with 6 bases in between. This CDR3 is 14 amino acids long. In DNA form, the CDR3 reads TGTGCCAGCAGCTTCGGACAGAACACCGGGGAGCTGTTTTTT. Residues: CASSFGQNTGELFF.

The chain carries TRBV29-1 and TRBJ2-1, with D possibly TRBD1 on 6 matching bases. Per the germline V gene, CDR1 is SQVTM and CDR2 is ANQGSEA. This CDR3 contains 13 residues. V lost 6 bases to trimming and J lost 4 bases, with 13 bases between them. The chain's CDR3 is CSVLGTHYNEQFF. DNA of the CDR3: TGCAGCGTCCTCGGGACACATTACAATGAGCAGTTCTTC.

The gene calls are TRBV7-9 and TRBJ1-3; no firm D call. The CDR3 sequence is 15 residues long. Deletions cut 1 base from V and 3 bases from J, with 10 bases between. Looked up from germline, CDR1 is SEHNR and CDR2 is FQNEAQ (reference sequence). This CDR3 is CASSLGRGGGNTIYF. The DNA for the CDR3 is TGTGCCAGCAGCTTAGGACGGGGAGGTGGAAACACCATATATTTT.

This clone was detected only a few times. The chain links TRBV29-1 to TRBJ2-5, with 7 bases identical to TRBD1. The trim removed 6 bases at V and 1 base at J, leaving 11 bases unmatched. Germline values: CDR1 SQVTM, CDR2 ANQGSEA. The CDR3 covers 15 residues. CDR3 nucleotide sequence: TGCAGCGTGGGGAGTGAAGGGACAGCCCAAGAGACCCAGTACTTC. Protein product: CSVGSEGTAQETQYF.

This chain uses TRBV3-1 (or the pseudogene TRBV3-2) with TRBJ2-5; 13 bases align to TRBD2. CDR1 is LGHDT and CDR2 is YNNKEL in the germline V gene (reference sequence). The ends lost 4 bases at V and 5 bases at J; junction bases unmatched: 4. The CDR3 spans 15 residues. This CDR3 reads CASSRLAGGWETQYF. In DNA form, the CDR3 reads TGTGCCAGCAGCCGACTAGCGGGGGGCTGGGAGACCCAGTACTTC.

V usage is TRBV28 and J usage is TRBJ2-7; a possible D gene is TRBD2 (5 bases). Germline CDR1 MDHEN, CDR2 SYDVKM. V lost 3 bases, J lost 7 bases, and 16 bases lay in between. The CDR3 runs to 14 residues. DNA of the CDR3: TGTGCCAGCAGTTTGGAGGTCAGAGGTGGAGAGCAGTACGTC. Translation: CASSLEVRGGEQYV.

The J gene is TRBJ2-7, the V gene TRBV30, with 9 bases that match TRBD1. Looked up from germline, CDR1 is GTSNPN and CDR2 is SVGIG (reference sequence). This CDR3 region has 17 residues. J gave up 3 bases and V 0 bases, and 12 bases lay outside the gene matches. For the CDR3, the DNA is TGTGCCTGGAGTGTAAAAGGCCTAACAGGGGGCAGCTACGAGCAGTACTTC. Residues: CAWSVKGLTGGSYEQYF.

V is TRBV5-6 and J is TRBJ1-2, with a possible D match to TRBD1 (5 bases). The V end lost 2 bases, the J end lost 4 bases, and 12 bases lay between the germline ends. This CDR3 has 14 amino acids. Germline V gives CDR1 SGHDT, CDR2 YYEEEE. The CDR3 protein is CASSFRGVVYGYTF. The CDR3, as DNA: TGTGCCAGCAGCTTTCGGGGGGTGGTCTATGGCTACACCTTC.

The gene calls are TRBV30 and TRBJ1-2, with 12 bases aligning to TRBD1. This CDR3 contains 14 residues. The germline gives CDR1 GTSNPN, CDR2 SVGIG (reference sequence). The V segment lost 0 bases and the J segment 7 bases; nucleotides outside the gene matches: 3. CDR3 DNA: TGTGCCTGGAGTGTGGGACAGGGGGCCCGTGGCTACACCTTC. This gives the protein CAWSVGQGARGYTF.

The chain is built from TRBV27 and TRBJ1-1, with 7 bases identical to TRBD1. Germline loops: CDR1 MNHEY, CDR2 SMNVEV (reference sequence). The CDR3 extends over 16 amino acids. With 4 bases clipped from V and 2 bases from J, the junction kept 10 bases outside the gene matches. DNA of the CDR3: TGTGCCAGCAGTTCCGATCAGACAGGGTACAACACTGAAGCTTTCTTT. Encoded protein: CASSSDQTGYNTEAFF.

This clone has a single count. The rearrangement links TRBV10-1 to TRBJ1-1; possibly TRBD1 for D (5 bases). The CDR3 covers 16 residues. CDR1 and CDR2 from the germline V gene are WNHNN and SYGVQD (reference sequence). V was pared by 3 bases and J by 5 bases, with 19 bases between. CDR3 loop: CASSDRVEKGNTEAFF. CDR3 nucleotide sequence: TGCGCCAGCAGTGACCGGGTCGAAAAGGGGAATACTGAAGCTTTCTTT.

CDR3 sequence (DNA): TGTGCCAGCAGCTTGACAGGGGGAAACACTGAAGCTTTCTTT. This gives the protein CASSLTGGNTEAFF. This sequence joins TRBV7-2 and TRBJ1-1, with TRBD1 matching 9 bases. V lost 3 bases, J lost 2 bases, and 1 base stayed unmatched. CDR1 and CDR2 from the germline V gene are SGHTA and FQGNSA. The CDR3 length is 14 residues.

V is TRBV10-1 and J is TRBJ1-5, with unresolved D. The CDR3 is 14 residues long. CDR1 is WNHNN, CDR2 SYGVQD, per germline (reference sequence). V was cut by 5 bases and J by 0 bases, with 8 bases left in between. The CDR3 DNA reads as TGCGCCAGCAGTTTAGAACTTAGCAATCAGCCCCAGCATTTT. Translation gives CASSLELSNQPQHF.

The genes are TRBV21-1 and TRBJ2-7; the table's D call, TRBD1, was not checked against the DNA. TRBV21-1 is assigned pseudogene status. This CDR3 is built from 15 residues. CDR3 loop: CASSRGPPQGGEQYV. In DNA, the CDR3 is TGTGCCAGCAGCAGGGGACCCCCCCAAGGGGGTGAGCAGTACGTC.

V and J are TRBV27 and TRBJ1-3; no firm D call. Germline CDR1 reads MNHEY; CDR2 reads SMNVEV (reference sequence). Trimming shortened V by 11 bases and J by 0 bases, and 26 bases separated the two germline ends. The CDR3 loop spans 18 amino acids. The CDR3 nucleotides read TGTGCCCATCGAGTAAGGTCGAATCGGGATTACTCTGGAAACACCATATATTTT. Its protein product is CAHRVRSNRDYSGNTIYF.

This sequence joins TRBV5-8 and TRBJ1-2, with a possible D match to TRBD1 (5 bases). Per the germline V gene, CDR1 is SGHTS and CDR2 is YDEGEE. Deletions cut 0 bases from V and 10 bases from J, with 13 bases between. This CDR3 region has 13 residues. CDR3 protein: CASSLERGWDYTF. CDR3 DNA: TGTGCCAGCAGCTTGGAGCGGGGGTGGGACTACACCTTC.

This chain joins TRBV27 and TRBJ1-1; D is uncertain. CDR1 and CDR2 from the germline V gene are MNHEY and SMNVEV (reference sequence). The CDR3 is 13 amino acids. Trimming removed 0 bases from V and 3 bases from J, with 5 bases in between. As DNA, the CDR3 is TGTGCCAGCAGTTTATCGTCAGACACTGAAGCTTTCTTT. Encoded protein: CASSLSSDTEAFF.

V usage is TRBV4-2 and J usage is TRBJ2-1, with TRBD1 as a possible D gene (6 bases). The V gene's germline CDR1 is LGHNA and CDR2 YNFKEQ. V was trimmed by 3 bases and J by 6 bases, leaving 12 bases between them. This CDR3 contains 14 residues. CDR3 in DNA: TGTGCCAGCAGCCAGAGGGCGGACAGCAATGAGCAGTTCTTC. This encodes CASSQRADSNEQFF.

V usage is TRBV9 and J usage is TRBJ2-3, with a tentative D call TRBD2 (5 bases). CDR1 and CDR2 from the germline V gene are SGDLS and YYNGEE. V was shortened by 4 bases and J by 2 bases, with 14 bases between the two germline ends. The CDR3 is 15 amino acids. CDR3 sequence (DNA): TGTGCCAGCAGCCCTAGTCCGGGAACCACAGATACGCAGTATTTT. It codes for CASSPSPGTTDTQYF.

The chain is built from TRBV5-6 and TRBJ1-4, with D perhaps matching TRBD1 (6 bases). Trimming pared 7 bases from V and 4 bases from J, leaving 17 bases between. The CDR3 extends over 15 amino acids. In germline, CDR1 is SGHDT, CDR2 YYEEEE. CDR3 sequence (DNA): TGTGCCAGCCGGGCCGCTGACAGGCGTAATGAAAAACTGTTTTTT. Its protein product is CASRAADRRNEKLFF.

This clone was seen ten or more times. The chain uses TRBV5-1 and TRBJ1-1; D is perhaps TRBD1 (5 bases). The CDR3 has 15 amino acids. The germline gives CDR1 SGHRS, CDR2 YFSETQ. Trimming pared 0 bases from V and 4 bases from J, leaving 13 bases between. CDR3 DNA: TGCGCCAGCAGCTTGGCTTCGGGGGGGACCACTGAAGCTTTCTTT. This codes for CASSLASGGTTEAFF.

The J gene is TRBJ1-5, the V gene TRBV4-2; D unresolved. The V end lost 0 bases, the J end lost 4 bases, and 4 bases lay between the germline ends. Per the germline V gene, CDR1 is LGHNA and CDR2 is YNFKEQ. There are 13 residues in the CDR3. CDR3 nucleotide sequence: TGTGCCAGCAGCCAAGATCAAAATCAGCCCCAGCATTTT. Translating it yields CASSQDQNQPQHF.

The chain carries TRBV14 and TRBJ1-1; D ambiguous. The length of the CDR3 is 12 residues. Between the trimmed V and J ends, which lost 4 bases and 1 base, there was a span of 4 bases. Per germline, CDR1 SGHDN and CDR2 FVKESK. In DNA, the CDR3 is TGTGCCAGCAGCCTCAGGAACACTGAAGCTTTCTTT. Protein product: CASSLRNTEAFF. Supplemented by reference TRBV14 and TRBJ1-1, the full variable domain reads EAGVTQFPSHSVIEKGQTVTLRCDPISGHDNLYWYRRVMGKEIKFLLHFVKESKQDESGMPNNRFLAERTGGTYSTLKVQPAELEDSGVYFCASSLRNTEAFFGQGTRLTVV.

This clone was observed a handful of times. V is TRBV4-1 and J is TRBJ2-5; TRBD2 matches at 10 bases. The germline V gene encodes CDR1 MGHRA and CDR2 YSYEKL. The CDR3 extends over 16 amino acids. Trimming at V came to 5 bases and at J to 5 bases, leaving 11 bases not matched to a gene. CDR3 residues: CASSGAVSGGFETQYF. The CDR3 DNA sequence: TGCGCCAGCAGCGGAGCCGTTAGCGGGGGGTTCGAGACCCAGTACTTC.

The rearrangement joins TRBV5-1 to TRBJ2-2; D is perhaps TRBD1 (6 bases). Trimming shortened V by 7 bases and J by 5 bases, and 12 bases separated the two germline ends. CDR1 and CDR2 (germline): SGHRS, YFSETQ. CDR3 length equals 13 residues. DNA of the CDR3: TGCGCCAGCGGGATACAGGGAACCGGGGAGCTGTTTTTT. This encodes CASGIQGTGELFF.